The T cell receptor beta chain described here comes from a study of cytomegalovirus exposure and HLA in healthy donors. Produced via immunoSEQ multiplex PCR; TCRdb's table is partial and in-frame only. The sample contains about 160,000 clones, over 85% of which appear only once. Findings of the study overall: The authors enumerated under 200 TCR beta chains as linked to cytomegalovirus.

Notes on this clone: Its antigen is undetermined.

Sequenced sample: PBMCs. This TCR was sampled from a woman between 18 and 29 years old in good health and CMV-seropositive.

CDR3 in DNA: TGTGCCTGGAGTAAACAGGGAAATCAGCCCCAGCATTTT. It encodes CAWSKQGNQPQHF. This chain joins TRBV30 and TRBJ1-5; D is perhaps TRBD1 (6 bases). V was pared by 2 bases and J by 4 bases, with 9 bases between. Germline V lookup: CDR1 GTSNPN, CDR2 SVGIG (reference sequence). This CDR3 contains 13 residues.